This is a list of T cell receptor beta chains from one sample in a study of cytotoxic CD8 clonotypes in ibrutinib-treated CLL. The method was immunoSEQ multiplex PCR; TCRdb's version includes in-frame clones alone and lacks a portion of them. The data show about 16,000 clones, with about 65% seen just once and about 18% held by the top ten. The source was PBMCs, collected before ibrutinib treatment. The receptors were gathered from a human donor with chronic lymphocytic leukemia. CDR3s include the opening cysteine and the closing phenylalanine or tryptophan. The D gene is left open where the match is weak. Clone sizes are given selectively: once, few, many, or a class where the clone is expanded.

TRBJ1-2	-	TRBV5-4	-	TGTGCCAGCAGCCAGGGCTTCTCAGGGGACTATGGCTACACCTTC	CASSQGFSGDYGYTF
TRBJ2-1	-	TRBV7-7	TRBD2	TGTGCCAGCAGCTTAGGGACTAGCGGGGGGGCCGGGACCTACAATGAGCAGTTCTTC	CASSLGTSGGAGTYNEQFF
TRBJ2-3	-	TRBV29-1	-	TGCAGCGTTGAAGAAGATGAGAATAGGTATTTT	CSVEEDENRYF
TRBJ1-1	few	TRBV28	-	TGTGCCAGCAGTTTCAGGGGCACTGAAGCTTTCTTT	CASSFRGTEAFF
TRBJ2-1	few	TRBV5-4	TRBD1	TGTGCCAGCAGCTTGAAGACAGGGTGGAATGAGCAGTTCTTC	CASSLKTGWNEQFF
TRBJ2-7	-	TRBV9	-	TGTGCCAGCAGCGTAGGTTACAGGGAGACCTACGAGCAGTACTTC	CASSVGYRETYEQYF
TRBJ1-1	-	TRBV6-5	TRBD1	TGTGCCAGCAGTTCCCCGACAGGGAACGAAGCTTTCTTT	CASSSPTGNEAFF
TRBJ2-3	-	TRBV5-1	-	TGCGCCAGCAGCTTCACAGATACGCAGTATTTT	CASSFTDTQYF
TRBJ2-3	-	TRBV9	-	TGTGCCAGCAGCGTCCGGACCTTCCCCACAGATACGCAGTATTTT	CASSVRTFPTDTQYF
TRBJ1-2	-	TRBV5-1	TRBD1	TGCGCCAGCAGCAGAAGACTTCCGGGACAGGGGGTAACTTATGGCTACACCTTC	CASSRRLPGQGVTYGYTF
TRBJ2-2	-	TRBV6-1	-	TGTGCCAGCAGTTCCACCGGGGAGCTGTTTTTT	CASSSTGELFF
TRBJ1-2	-	TRBV30	-	TGTGCCTGCAACCCAAAGACAGGAAATGGCTACACCTTC	CACNPKTGNGYTF
TRBJ2-2	-	TRBV7-9	-	TGTGCCAGCAGCCCCCGTTTTGCCCACACCGGGGAGCTGTTTTTT	CASSPRFAHTGELFF
TRBJ2-1	-	TRBV9	-	TGTGCCAGCAGCGGGGAGGGGGCCTTTTACAATGAGCAGTTCTTC	CASSGEGAFYNEQFF
TRBJ1-1	once	TRBV25-1	TRBD1	TGTGCCAGCCACGACAGGGGCACGGTTTTCTTT	CASHDRGTVFF
TRBJ2-7	-	TRBV14	-	TGTGCCAGCAGCCGGGCCAGCTACGAGCAGTACTTC	CASSRASYEQYF
TRBJ2-7	-	TRBV30	-	TGTGCCTGGAGTCCGGGACGGACATACGAGCAGTACTTC	CAWSPGRTYEQYF
TRBJ1-1	few	TRBV18	TRBD1	TGTGCCAGCTCACCGGGACAGGGGGATGGAGCTTTCTTT	CASSPGQGDGAFF
TRBJ1-4	few	TRBV25-1	-	TGTGCCAGCAGCCTAAACAGCCTACCAAATGAAAAACTGTTTTTT	CASSLNSLPNEKLFF